The T cell receptor beta chain described here comes from a study of blood T cell repertoires in COVID-19. The overall study: Samples of COVID-19 (acute and convalescent) were obtained from the United States, Italy and Spain. The cDNA or gDNA used as material had been derived from T cells, B-cell-depleted T cells, or PBMCs.

This CDR3 region has 12 residues. V lost 6 bases and J 8 bases, leaving 16 bases between the germline ends. The germline CDR1 and CDR2 sequences are SQVTM and ANQGSEA. In the authors' workflow: Reference gene primer amplification gave estimated nucleated cell counts. TCRdb's table, derived via immunoSEQ multiplex PCR, lists solely in-frame clones and lacks some. That table supplies the V and J calls and clone size; D and trimming were determined from the DNA. Among 150,000 to 200,000 clones listed, approximately 86% were seen once. V gene TRBV29-1 combines with J gene TRBJ1-2; perhaps TRBD1 as D (5 bases). This clonotype originated in a man aged 55 to 70 with acute or convalescent COVID-19. Sample: peripheral blood. The CDR3 sequence is CSVGGVYGGYTF. CDR3 DNA: TGCAGCGTGGGAGGGGTGTATGGGGGCTACACCTTC.